What follows are 9 T cell receptor beta chains derived from one specimen sequenced in a study of B cell selection in AIRE deficiency. Sequencing was performed with immunoSEQ multiplex PCR; in TCRdb, only in-frame clones are kept and a portion is missing. The sample consists of around 18,000 clones, approximately 94% of them appearing once. Regulatory T cells were sorted as CD4+CD25hiCD127low/negative. The sequenced sample was CD4+CD25+ Tregs sorted from PBMCs. These receptors were collected from a human donor in good health.

This chain connects TRBV9 to TRBJ1-1; TRBD1 is a possible D gene (6 bases). Germline lookup yields CDR1 SGDLS and CDR2 YYNGEE. V was pared by 2 bases and J by 4 bases, with 12 bases between. The CDR3 spans 14 residues. CDR3 DNA sequence: TGTGCCAGCAGCGTGGGGGGGCCGGGCACTGAAGCTTTCTTT. As protein: CASSVGGPGTEAFF.

This chain connects TRBV6-5 to TRBJ1-2, with a tentative D call TRBD1 (5 bases). This CDR3 contains 13 residues. The V gene's germline CDR1 is MNHEY and CDR2 SVGAGI. V lost 8 bases, J lost 8 bases, and 18 bases lay in between. CDR3 loop: CASGQGGEKGYTF. The DNA for the CDR3 is TGTGCCAGCGGGCAGGGAGGAGAAAAAGGCTACACCTTC.

The V gene is TRBV25-1, the J gene TRBJ2-3; D is tentatively TRBD1 or TRBD2 (5 bases each). Trimming left V 3 bases short and J 4 bases short, with 11 bases between. This CDR3 has 14 amino acids. Per germline, CDR1 MGHDK and CDR2 SYGVNS. CDR3 amino acids: CASSDWGKADTQYF. The CDR3 DNA reads TGTGCCAGCAGTGATTGGGGGAAGGCAGATACGCAGTATTTT. The complete variable domain, with remaining parts taken from reference TRBV25-1 and TRBJ2-3, reads EADIYQTPRYLVIGTGKKITLECSQTMGHDKMYWYQQDPGMELHLIHYSYGVNSTEKGDLSSESTVSRIRTEHFPLTLESARPSHTSQYLCASSDWGKADTQYFGPGTRLTVL.

The V and J genes are TRBV6-6 and TRBJ1-6, with D perhaps TRBD1 (6 bases). The CDR3 is 16 amino acids. CDR1 and CDR2 (germline): MNHNY, SVGAGI (reference sequence). V was shortened by 2 bases and J by 7 bases, with 15 bases between the two germline ends. The CDR3 loop is CASSYPGGSRNSPLHF. The DNA for the CDR3 is TGTGCCAGCAGTTACCCCGGGGGCTCGAGGAATTCACCCCTCCACTTT.

This chain links TRBV9 with TRBJ2-3; 10 bases align to TRBD2. Unmatched junction bases numbered 5, after V lost 1 base and J lost 6 bases. Germline V gives CDR1 SGDLS, CDR2 YYNGEE. CDR3 length: 15 residues. CDR3 residues: CASSVLASGSDTQYF. The CDR3 bases are TGTGCCAGCAGCGTACTTGCTAGCGGGAGTGATACGCAGTATTTT. The entire variable domain, with the rest obtained from reference TRBV9 and TRBJ2-3, is as follows: DSGVTQTPKHLITATGQRVTLRCSPRSGDLSVYWYQQSLDQGLQFLIQYYNGEERAKGNILERFSAQQFPDLHSELNLSSLELGDSALYFCASSVLASGSDTQYFGPGTRLTVL.

The chain has TRBV7-3 and TRBJ2-7, with D perhaps matching TRBD2 (5 bases). The germline gives CDR1 SGHTA, CDR2 FQGTGA. V was trimmed by 5 bases and J by 2 bases, leaving 19 bases between them. This CDR3 is built from 16 residues. The CDR3 reads CASSPPLKGETYEQYF. The DNA for the CDR3 is TGTGCCAGCAGCCCCCCCCTGAAGGGAGAGACCTACGAGCAGTACTTC.

This rearrangement joins TRBV18 to TRBJ2-7; TRBD2 aligns across 10 bases. This CDR3 contains 15 residues. The V gene end was trimmed by 3 bases and the J gene end by 2 bases; junction bases not matched to a gene: 4. Looked up from germline, CDR1 is KGHSH and CDR2 is LQKENI. CDR3 nucleotide sequence: TGTGCCAGCTCACCTGGGACTAGCGAGACCTACGAGCAGTACTTC. This translates into CASSPGTSETYEQYF. The variable domain in full, with the rest retrieved from reference TRBV18 and TRBJ2-7, is NAGVMQNPRHLVRRRGQEARLRCSPMKGHSHVYWYRQLPEEGLKFMVYLQKENIIDESGMPKERFSAEFPKEGPSILRIQQVVRGDSAAYFCASSPGTSETYEQYFGPGTRLTVT.

The V gene is TRBV4-1, the J gene TRBJ1-1; D is unresolved. The CDR3 runs 17 residues. Looked up from germline, CDR1 is MGHRA and CDR2 is YSYEKL. V gave up 0 bases and J gave up 0 bases, with 14 bases separating them. The CDR3 reads CASSQDLAAPLNTEAFF. As DNA, the CDR3 is TGCGCCAGCAGCCAAGATCTGGCAGCCCCATTGAACACTGAAGCTTTCTTT.

J is TRBJ2-7 and V is TRBV6-5; D could derive from TRBD1 or TRBD2 (5 bases each). V was trimmed by 6 bases and J by 3 bases, leaving 9 bases between them. Germline V CDR1 and CDR2: MNHEY, SVGAGI. The CDR3 length is 12 residues. CDR3 sequence reads: CASRGRVYEQYF. CDR3 DNA sequence: TGTGCCAGCAGGGGACGGGTCTACGAGCAGTACTTC.